The T cell receptor beta chain described here comes from a study of T cells after yellow fever vaccination. V was clipped by 2 bases and J by 2 bases, with 8 bases between them. The CDR3 runs 14 residues. CDR1 is MDHEN, CDR2 SYDVKM, per germline. The sample holds many counts of this clonotype. TCRdb redid the calling of the 5' RACE reads with MiXCR, one entry per CDR3 protein. The sample yields about 320,000 distinct CDR3 sequences, 9.5% to 12% seen once. Sample: CD4+ T cells sorted from PBMCs, taken 45 days after the yellow fever booster vaccination. The source is a young man who received the YFV17D yellow fever vaccine. The chain combines TRBV28 with TRBJ2-3, with D unresolved. The chain's CDR3 is CASSLDTNTDTQYF. CDR3 bases: TGTGCCAGCAGTTTAGATACAAACACAGATACGCAGTATTTT.